A selection of T cell receptor beta chains follows, all from one sample in a study of blood T cell repertoires in COVID-19. The repertoire was sequenced with immunoSEQ multiplex PCR; TCRdb's copy has only in-frame clones and lacks some. The sample consists of about 350,000 clones, 75% to 90% of them appearing once. Sequenced material: peripheral blood. The receptors come from a woman aged 45-65 years with COVID-19, enrolled during active disease. CDR3s include the opening cysteine and the closing phenylalanine or tryptophan. The order of the fields is V gene, clone size, J gene, D gene, CDR3 DNA, CDR3 protein. A D gene is named only where the DNA matches it firmly. Size is omitted from some rows. Given values are once, few, many or a class for expanded clones.

TRBV18	NA	TRBJ1-4	NA	TGTGCCAGCTCACCACTGCCACCGACAGCGGGTAATGAGAAACTGTTTTTT	CASSPLPPTAGNEKLFF
TRBV9	NA	TRBJ1-1	NA	TGTGCCAGCAGCCTCCCTCTGGGCGCTGAAGCTTTCTTT	CASSLPLGAEAFF
TRBV3-1/TRBV3-2	NA	TRBJ1-3	NA	TGTGCCAGCAGCCAGCTCAGCTCTGGAAACACCATATATTTT	CASSQLSSGNTIYF
TRBV27	once	TRBJ1-6	NA	TGTGCCAGCAGTCCCGCTGCTTGGGGTCGGGGAGATAATTCACCCCTCCACTTT	CASSPAAWGRGDNSPLHF
TRBV7-9	few	TRBJ1-1	NA	TGTGCCAGCAGCTTAGTCGTTAACACTGAAGCTTTCTTT	CASSLVVNTEAFF
TRBV10-2	NA	TRBJ2-1	TRBD2	TGCGCCAGCAGTGCTAGCGGGTGGACGTTCTTC	CASSASGWTFF
TRBV4-3	NA	TRBJ2-7	TRBD2	TGCGCCAGCAGCCGAAGTGTGGGACTAGAGTACGAGCAGTACTTC	CASSRSVGLEYEQYF
TRBV19	NA	TRBJ1-1	TRBD1	TGTGCCAGTAGTATTGCGGGACAGGGGGCTAAGAACACTGAAGCTTTCTTT	CASSIAGQGAKNTEAFF
TRBV7-9	NA	TRBJ2-7	NA	TGTGCCAGCAGCTTTCCAGCGGCCAAATACGAGCAGTACTTC	CASSFPAAKYEQYF
TRBV11-2	NA	TRBJ1-1	TRBD1	TGTGCCAGCAGCTGGATCGACAGGGGGCTCAGGAACACTGAAGCTTTCTTT	CASSWIDRGLRNTEAFF
TRBV6-5	few	TRBJ1-1	NA	TGTGCCAGCAGTTACGGAGCTCGAACTGAAGCTTTCTTT	CASSYGARTEAFF
TRBV7-2	once	TRBJ2-5	TRBD2	TGTGCCAGCAGCCTACTAGCGGGAGTGCCCGAGACCCAGTACTTC	CASSLLAGVPETQYF
TRBV7-9	NA	TRBJ2-7	NA	TGTGCCAGCAGCTTAGGATCCTACTTATACTACGAGCAGTACTTC	CASSLGSYLYYEQYF
TRBV7-9	NA	TRBJ2-6	NA	TGTGCCAGCAGCCCAAACGCGGGGAACACTGGGGCCAACGTCCTGACTTTC	CASSPNAGNTGANVLTF
TRBV7-2	NA	TRBJ2-1	TRBD1	TGTGCCAGCAGCTTAGATGGACAGGGTATAGATGAGCAGTTCTTC	CASSLDGQGIDEQFF
TRBV18	NA	TRBJ1-6	NA	TGTGCCAGCTCACCATCCGGGATCTTATTTTCACCCCTCCACTTT	CASSPSGILFSPLHF
TRBV19	once	TRBJ1-2	TRBD1	TGTGCCAGTAGTATGGGACAGACAACTAACTATGGCTACACCTTC	CASSMGQTTNYGYTF
TRBV10-2	NA	TRBJ2-2	TRBD1	TGCGCCAGCAGGGGGGGACAGGGCGGCACCGGGGAGCTGTTTTTT	CASRGGQGGTGELFF
TRBV11-3	NA	TRBJ2-3	NA	TGTGCCAGCAGCAATAAGCCAGATACGCAGTATTTT	CASSNKPDTQYF
TRBV11-2	NA	TRBJ1-2	NA	TGTGCCAGCAGCTTAGCAGGATTCTATGGCTACACCTTC	CASSLAGFYGYTF
TRBV6-5	NA	TRBJ1-2	TRBD1	TGTGCCAGCACGTTGGACAGGGGGGTCGGTGGCTACACCTTC	CASTLDRGVGGYTF
TRBV24-1	once	TRBJ2-7	NA	TGTGCCACCAGGGGAGACACCACCTACGAGCAGTACTTC	CATRGDTTYEQYF
TRBV9	NA	TRBJ1-6	TRBD1	TGTGCCAGCAGCGAAGGACAGGGGACTAATTCACCCCTCCACTTT	CASSEGQGTNSPLHF
TRBV30	NA	TRBJ1-6	TRBD1	TGTGCCTGGAGAAAAGACACAGGGGTAAATTCACCCCTCCACTTT	CAWRKDTGVNSPLHF
TRBV3-1/TRBV3-2	once	TRBJ2-1	TRBD2	TGTGCCAGCAGCCCCGAGGTTGGCGGGAGGGCGGGGTACAATGAGCAGTTCTTC	CASSPEVGGRAGYNEQFF
TRBV6-5	once	TRBJ2-5	TRBD2	TGTGCCAGCAGTTACGCTAGCGGGAGAAGGGAGACCCAGTACTTC	CASSYASGRRETQYF
TRBV12-3/TRBV12-4	NA	TRBJ2-7	NA	TGTGCCAGCAGATCGGGTAGGGAGCAGTACTTC	CASRSGREQYF
TRBV29-1	NA	TRBJ1-1	NA	TGCAGCGTTGCCGGCAGGGGCCTTGGGGACACTGAAGCTTTCTTT	CSVAGRGLGDTEAFF
TRBV20-1	NA	TRBJ2-7	TRBD2	TGCAGTGCTAGTTATAGCGGGAGGATCTACGAGCAGTACTTC	CSASYSGRIYEQYF
TRBV6-1	NA	TRBJ1-2	TRBD1	TGTGCCAGCAGGGGACAGAGGAACTCGGGGACCTTC	CASRGQRNSGTF
TRBV5-4	NA	TRBJ2-5	TRBD1	TGTGCCAGCAGCTCGACAGGGCTAGGGGAGACCCAGTACTTC	CASSSTGLGETQYF
TRBV20-1	few	TRBJ2-7	NA	TGCAGTGCTACTAGTTCCGAGCAGTACTTC	CSATSSEQYF
TRBV4-3	NA	TRBJ2-4	TRBD1	TGCGCCAGCAGCCAAGCCCCTACCTCGGGACAGAACATTCAGTACTTC	CASSQAPTSGQNIQYF
TRBV5-4	NA	TRBJ1-1	NA	TGTGCCAGCAGCCGGAGAACAGGGTTGACGAACACTGAAGCTTTCTTT	CASSRRTGLTNTEAFF
TRBV2	NA	TRBJ2-5	NA	TGTGCCAGCAGCCAACAAGAGACCCAGTACTTC	CASSQQETQYF
TRBV7-9	NA	TRBJ2-1	TRBD2	TGTGCCAGCAGCTCGGGACTAGCGGTCTACAATGAGCAGTTCTTC	CASSSGLAVYNEQFF
TRBV6-2/TRBV6-3	NA	TRBJ1-1	TRBD1	TGTGCCAGCAGTCCCCGGGACAGATCCACTGAAGCTTTCTTT	CASSPRDRSTEAFF
TRBV3-1/TRBV3-2	NA	TRBJ1-1	TRBD1	TGTGCCAGCAGCAAAACAGGGGGCACTGAAGCTTTCTTT	CASSKTGGTEAFF
TRBV6-5	NA	TRBJ1-1	NA	TGTGCCAGCAGTTACGGGTGGGGCCGGAACACTGAAGCTTTCTTT	CASSYGWGRNTEAFF
TRBV5-4	NA	TRBJ2-1	TRBD2	TGTGCCAGCAGCTTGGGGACTAGCGGGAGTGTCTACAATGAGCAGTTCTTC	CASSLGTSGSVYNEQFF
TRBV6-5	once	TRBJ2-7	TRBD2	TGTGCCAGCACACGGACTAGCGCTAACTACGAGCAGTACTTC	CASTRTSANYEQYF
TRBV6-5	few	TRBJ1-1	NA	TGTGCCAGCAGTTACTCGGGTAAAGGGGTGAACACTGAAGCTTTCTTT	CASSYSGKGVNTEAFF
TRBV18	NA	TRBJ1-4	TRBD1	TGTGCCAGCTCATCCCGGACAGGCTCAAATGAAAAACTGTTTTTT	CASSSRTGSNEKLFF
TRBV13	NA	TRBJ1-1	NA	TGTGCCAGCAGCCCCCGCGCGGGGGGGGGAACTGAAGCTTTCTTT	CASSPRAGGGTEAFF
TRBV5-1	NA	TRBJ2-7	TRBD2	TGCGCCAGCAGCTTGGGGACTAGCTCCGAGCAGTACTTC	CASSLGTSSEQYF
TRBV2	NA	TRBJ2-5	NA	TGTGCCAGCGGAAGAGGGGGTGGTAGGGAGACCCAGTACTTC	CASGRGGGRETQYF
TRBV9	NA	TRBJ2-1	TRBD2	TGTGCCAGCAGCGTTAGCGGGAGCTTTTACAATGAGCAGTTCTTC	CASSVSGSFYNEQFF
TRBV18	NA	TRBJ2-7	TRBD1	TGTGCCAGCTCCCCCGGGACAGGACTCTACGAGCAGTACTTC	CASSPGTGLYEQYF